A selection of T cell receptor beta chains follows, all from one sample in a study of cytomegalovirus exposure and HLA in healthy donors. Some clones are missing from TCRdb's copy, which holds only in-frame ones; the method was immunoSEQ multiplex PCR. The sample includes fewer than 95,000 clones, around 81% seen only once; the top ten take 0.57%. Sequencing was done on a sample of PBMCs. Receptor source: a man aged 25-40 years in good health and CMV-seronegative. CDR3s include the opening cysteine and the closing phenylalanine or tryptophan. Fields, in order: J gene, V gene, clone size, D gene, CDR3 protein, CDR3 DNA. A D gene is named only where the DNA matches it firmly. For some rows the clone size is stated as once, few or many, or as a class when expanded; others skip it.

TRBJ2-3	TRBV5-1	-	-	CASSLRVLTDTQYF	TGCGCCAGCAGCCTCCGGGTCCTCACAGATACGCAGTATTTT
TRBJ1-5	TRBV7-9	once	-	CASSPGGGNQPQHF	TGTGCCAGCAGCCCCGGGGGGGGGAATCAGCCCCAGCATTTT
TRBJ2-5	TRBV10-3	-	-	CAISEPTTSSAYQETQYF	TGTGCCATCAGTGAGCCGACTACTTCTAGCGCATATCAAGAGACCCAGTACTTC
TRBJ1-5	TRBV11-2	-	-	CASSKDSYNQPQHF	TGTGCCAGCAGCAAGGACAGCTACAATCAGCCCCAGCATTTT
TRBJ2-2	TRBV19	few	TRBD2	CASSGGGLAGVGTGELFF	TGTGCCAGTAGTGGGGGGGGACTAGCGGGAGTGGGCACCGGGGAGCTGTTTTTT
TRBJ2-5	TRBV6-1	-	-	CASSEAVLETSPGTQYF	TGTGCCAGCAGTGAAGCGGTTTTGGAAACCTCCCCAGGGACCCAGTACTTC
TRBJ2-1	TRBV5-6	-	TRBD1	CASSLNRGWFNEQFF	TGTGCCAGCAGCTTAAACAGGGGCTGGTTCAATGAGCAGTTCTTC
TRBJ1-3	TRBV7-8	once	TRBD1	CASSPILQGARNTIYF	TGTGCCAGCAGCCCCATCCTACAGGGGGCTCGAAACACCATATATTTT
TRBJ2-1	TRBV5-4	-	-	CASSRSYNEQFF	TGTGCCAGCAGCCGCTCCTACAATGAGCAGTTCTTC
TRBJ1-5	TRBV11-2	-	-	CASSLGVDSYQPQHF	TGTGCCAGCAGCTTAGGGGTAGACAGCTATCAGCCCCAGCATTTT
TRBJ2-4	TRBV7-9	-	TRBD1	CASSSRGTGGTLAKNIQYF	TGTGCCAGCAGCTCTCGCGGGACAGGGGGAACCTTAGCCAAAAACATTCAGTACTTC
TRBJ2-2	TRBV5-6	-	TRBD1	CASSLLDRATGELFF	TGTGCCAGCAGCTTGTTGGACAGGGCGACCGGGGAGCTGTTTTTT
TRBJ2-2	TRBV18	-	-	CASSRSNTGELFF	TGTGCCAGCTCCCGTAGTAACACCGGGGAGCTGTTTTTT
TRBJ1-2	TRBV6-1	-	-	CASSVRTATNYGYTF	TGTGCCAGCAGTGTACGGACAGCAACTAACTATGGCTACACCTTC
TRBJ2-2	TRBV6-1	-	-	CASTRGPGELFF	TGTGCCAGCACCAGGGGTCCCGGGGAGCTGTTTTTT
TRBJ2-5	TRBV6-1	-	-	CASSGAFQETQYF	TGTGCCAGCAGTGGAGCCTTCCAAGAGACCCAGTACTTC
TRBJ2-7	TRBV4-1	-	TRBD2	CASSQTRTSGAPLSYEQYF	TGCGCCAGCAGCCAGACAAGGACTAGCGGGGCCCCACTCTCCTACGAGCAGTACTTC
TRBJ1-1	TRBV6-5	-	-	CASSRGRMNTEAFF	TGTGCCAGCAGCAGGGGACGGATGAACACTGAAGCTTTCTTT
TRBJ1-3	TRBV4-2	-	-	CASSQLQGLRNTIYF	TGTGCCAGCAGCCAACTACAGGGCCTAAGAAACACCATATATTTT
TRBJ1-5	TRBV9	-	TRBD1	CASSVGQGGQPQHF	TGTGCCAGCAGCGTAGGACAGGGTGGACAGCCCCAGCATTTT
TRBJ1-3	TRBV4-2	-	-	CASSPVGEAVGYSSGNTIYF	TGTGCCAGCAGCCCGGTGGGGGAGGCGGTTGGTTATAGCTCTGGAAACACCATATATTTT
TRBJ2-3	TRBV4-1	-	TRBD1	CASRLGTGPTRDTQYF	TGCGCCAGCCGATTAGGGACAGGCCCGACGAGAGATACGCAGTATTTT
TRBJ2-3	TRBV19	-	-	CASSIRADTQYF	TGTGCCAGTAGTATCAGGGCAGATACGCAGTATTTT
TRBJ2-3	TRBV6-5	-	-	CASSKERSFTDTQYF	TGTGCCAGCAGTAAGGAGCGGAGTTTTACAGATACGCAGTATTTT
TRBJ2-1	TRBV19	-	-	CASSIGQVGEQFF	TGTGCCAGTAGTATAGGACAGGTAGGTGAGCAGTTCTTC
TRBJ2-7	TRBV5-3	-	TRBD1	CARSLVPTGFSYEQYF	TGTGCCAGAAGCTTGGTACCGACAGGGTTTTCCTACGAGCAGTACTTC
TRBJ1-1	TRBV5-5	-	-	CASSSGKAGTEAFF	TGTGCCAGCAGTTCAGGAAAGGCGGGCACTGAAGCTTTCTTT
TRBJ1-2	TRBV29-1	few	-	CSVAGNNYGYTF	TGCAGCGTTGCAGGGAATAACTATGGCTACACCTTC
TRBJ2-1	TRBV11-1	once	-	CASSPQGFSYNEQFF	TGTGCCAGCAGCCCACAGGGTTTCTCCTACAATGAGCAGTTCTTC
TRBJ1-5	TRBV6-6	-	-	CASSYALGGNQPQHF	TGTGCCAGCAGTTACGCTCTCGGCGGAAATCAGCCCCAGCATTTT
TRBJ2-7	TRBV27	-	-	CASSLRDTYEQYF	TGTGCCAGCAGTTTAAGGGACACCTACGAGCAGTACTTC
TRBJ2-1	TRBV7-3	-	-	CASSLSDGVGNEQFF	TGTGCCAGCAGCTTGTCGGACGGGGTTGGTAATGAGCAGTTCTTC
TRBJ2-1	TRBV15	-	-	CATTTGDVNNEQFF	TGTGCCACCACGACGGGAGATGTCAACAATGAGCAGTTCTTC
TRBJ2-7	TRBV7-8	once	-	CASRSTESSYEQYF	TGTGCCAGCAGATCGACAGAGTCATCCTACGAGCAGTACTTC
TRBJ1-1	TRBV20-1	-	-	CSAKRQFEAFF	TGCAGTGCTAAAAGACAGTTTGAAGCTTTCTTT
TRBJ2-6	TRBV27	-	-	CASSLVLDSGANVLTF	TGTGCCAGCAGTTTAGTCCTAGACTCTGGGGCCAACGTCCTGACTTTC
TRBJ1-6	TRBV13	-	-	CASSSRRADVNSPLHF	TGTGCCAGCAGCTCCCGCAGGGCCGACGTTAATTCACCCCTCCACTTT
TRBJ1-5	TRBV30	few	TRBD1	CAWSVGQGAQPQHF	TGTGCCTGGAGTGTCGGACAGGGGGCTCAGCCCCAGCATTTT
TRBJ2-1	TRBV7-9	-	TRBD2	CASSLEEWTSGTGNEQFF	TGTGCCAGCAGCTTAGAGGAGTGGACTAGCGGGACAGGAAATGAGCAGTTCTTC
TRBJ2-1	TRBV18	-	-	CASSPSPVRGDEQFF	TGTGCCAGCTCACCCTCACCGGTCAGGGGCGATGAGCAGTTCTTC
TRBJ1-2	TRBV27	-	-	CASSSPAALNYGYTF	TGTGCCAGCAGTTCCCCCGCGGCTCTAAACTATGGCTACACCTTC
TRBJ2-4	TRBV5-6	once	TRBD1	CASSLNRGNPKNIQYF	TGTGCCAGCAGCTTAAACAGGGGGAACCCCAAAAACATTCAGTACTTC
TRBJ2-2	TRBV7-3	-	TRBD2	CASSLSGSATGELFF	TGTGCCAGCAGCTTAAGCGGGAGCGCCACCGGGGAGCTGTTTTTT
TRBJ1-2	TRBV4-2	-	-	CASSQVGQGNLHTF	-
TRBJ1-2	TRBV19	-	TRBD1	CASTADRVVGGYTF	TGTGCCAGTACCGCGGACAGGGTGGTGGGTGGCTACACCTTC
TRBJ2-3	TRBV9	-	TRBD2	CASSVARTSVTDTQYF	TGTGCCAGCAGCGTGGCCCGGACTAGCGTCACAGATACGCAGTATTTT
TRBJ2-2	TRBV2	-	TRBD2	CASGITSGGPNTGELFF	TGTGCCAGCGGCATTACTAGCGGGGGTCCGAACACCGGGGAGCTGTTTTTT
TRBJ1-2	TRBV6-6	once	TRBD1	CASSYADRVNYGYTF	TGTGCCAGCAGTTACGCGGACAGGGTTAACTATGGCTACACCTTC
TRBJ1-2	TRBV2	-	-	CASSESGNYGYTF	TGTGCCAGCAGTGAATCAGGGAACTATGGCTACACCTTC
TRBJ2-4	TRBV7-9	-	-	CASSVGPSERKNIQYF	TGTGCCAGCAGCGTAGGGCCTAGCGAACGCAAAAACATTCAGTACTTC
TRBJ1-4	TRBV7-9	once	TRBD1	CASSLDGTGNEKLFF	TGTGCCAGCAGCTTAGATGGGACAGGGAATGAAAAACTGTTTTTT
TRBJ1-6	TRBV27	-	-	CASSLQGHNSPLHF	TGTGCCAGCAGTTTACAGGGGCATAATTCACCCCTCCACTTT
TRBJ1-2	TRBV18	-	TRBD1	CASSQVEGGSYGYTF	TGTGCCAGCTCACAGGTCGAAGGGGGCTCCTATGGCTACACCTTC
TRBJ1-1	TRBV5-6	-	TRBD1	CASSPTGGVATEAFF	TGTGCCAGCAGCCCTACAGGGGGGGTGGCCACTGAAGCTTTCTTT
TRBJ1-5	TRBV6-1	-	TRBD1	CASRSRGRDQPQHF	TGTGCCAGCAGGTCCAGGGGGCGGGATCAGCCCCAGCATTTT
TRBJ1-5	TRBV9	-	TRBD1	CASSPTGGVNQPQHF	TGTGCCAGCAGCCCGACAGGGGGTGTCAATCAGCCCCAGCATTTT
TRBJ1-2	TRBV7-6	-	-	CASSPTQAGYGYTF	TGTGCCAGCAGCCCGACGCAGGCCGGCTATGGCTACACCTTC
TRBJ1-6	TRBV5-4	-	-	CASSLGGVRNSPLHF	TGTGCCAGCAGCTTGGGGGGGGTTCGGAATTCACCCCTCCACTTT
TRBJ2-5	TRBV5-1	-	TRBD2	CASSVAGGRETQYF	TGCGCCAGCAGCGTAGCGGGGGGGCGCGAGACCCAGTACTTC
TRBJ1-1	TRBV10-3	-	-	CAISDRNPEAFF	TGTGCCATCAGTGACAGGAATCCTGAAGCTTTCTTT